A selection of T cell receptor beta chains follows, all from one sample in a study of cytomegalovirus exposure and HLA in healthy donors. Clones were read by immunoSEQ multiplex PCR, and TCRdb kept only the in-frame ones, dropping some. The sample has around 200,000 clones; 70% are singletons. The sequencing input was PBMCs. All receptors derive from a man aged 35 to 55 in good health and CMV-seropositive. Both conserved end residues are part of each CDR3. The D gene is left open where the match is weak. The size field is filled for only some rows; it gives once, few, many or a size class.

TRBJ1-2	TRBV2	NA	NA	CASSGEDYGYTF	TGTGCCAGCAGTGGGGAGGACTATGGCTACACCTTC
TRBJ1-2	TRBV6-1	NA	NA	CASTEGTRNYGYTF	TGTGCCAGCACCGAGGGCACCCGTAACTATGGCTACACCTTC
TRBJ1-2	TRBV6-5	NA	NA	CASSYSGGYGYTF	TGTGCCAGCAGTTACTCGGGAGGCTATGGCTACACCTTC
TRBJ2-5	TRBV11-2	TRBD2	NA	CASSLGLAGGPGETQYF	TGTGCCAGCAGCTTAGGGCTAGCGGGGGGGCCGGGGGAGACCCAGTACTTC
TRBJ2-3	TRBV5-1	TRBD1	NA	CASSWDRVEDTQYF	TGCGCCAGCAGCTGGGACAGGGTGGAGGATACGCAGTATTTT
TRBJ2-2	TRBV10-3	TRBD1	NA	CAISTTTGGLGGELFF	TGTGCCATCAGCACTACGACAGGGGGCTTGGGCGGGGAGCTGTTTTTT
TRBJ2-3	TRBV5-6	TRBD2	NA	CASRSGLADTQYF	TGTGCCAGCAGGTCGGGACTAGCCGATACGCAGTATTTC
TRBJ2-3	TRBV29-1	NA	NA	CSVSPRGNTDTQYF	TGCAGCGTTTCCCCCAGAGGAAACACAGATACGCAGTATTTT
TRBJ2-3	TRBV9	NA	once	CASASSAIEDTQYF	TGTGCCAGCGCGTCTAGCGCGATTGAGGATACGCAGTATTTT
TRBJ2-2	TRBV7-9	NA	NA	CSSSLRGGSGATNTGELFF	TGTTCCAGCAGCTTAAGGGGGGGGTCGGGGGCGACGAACACCGGGGAGCTGTTTTTT
TRBJ1-2	TRBV6-5	TRBD1	NA	CASISRDSLGGYTF	TGTGCCAGCATCTCAAGGGACAGCCTCGGGGGCTACACCTTC
TRBJ1-2	TRBV7-2	TRBD1	NA	CASSVPGTGHYGYTF	TGTGCCAGCAGCGTACCCGGGACAGGGCACTATGGCTACACCTTC
TRBJ1-3	TRBV7-2	NA	NA	CASAPGRGNTIYF	TGTGCCAGCGCCCCGGGAAGAGGAAACACCATATATTTT
TRBJ1-6	TRBV19	TRBD1	NA	CASSLGQAAPLHF	TGTGCCAGTAGTCTTGGACAGGCCGCACCCCTCCACTTT
TRBJ1-1	TRBV11-2	NA	NA	CASSSTQGSEAFF	TGTGCCAGCAGTTCGACACAGGGATCTGAAGCTTTCTTT
TRBJ2-7	TRBV5-1	TRBD1	once	CANPGQQVSYEQYF	TGCGCCAACCCGGGACAGCAAGTTTCCTACGAGCAGTACTTC
TRBJ2-2	TRBV15	NA	NA	CATSRDRGETGELFF	TGTGCCACCAGCAGAGACAGGGGGGAAACCGGGGAGCTGTTTTTT
TRBJ1-5	TRBV4-1	NA	NA	CASSQGQGGSNQPQHF	TGCGCCAGCAGCCAAGGGCAGGGTGGGAGCAATCAGCCCCAGCATTTT
TRBJ2-7	TRBV4-1	TRBD1	once	CASSLVVGQGTYEQYF	TGCGCCAGCAGCTTGGTTGTGGGACAGGGTACCTACGAGCAGTACTTC
TRBJ2-2	TRBV19	NA	NA	CASSMAQAGELFF	TGTGCCAGTAGTATGGCACAGGCCGGGGAGCTGTTTTTT
TRBJ2-7	TRBV5-1	TRBD2	NA	CASSLRLAGGEAYEQYF	TGCGCCAGCAGCCTGAGACTAGCGGGGGGGGAGGCCTACGAGCAGTACTTC
TRBJ1-3	TRBV9	TRBD1	NA	CASSEGAPGNTIYF	TGTGCCAGCAGCGAGGGGGCGCCTGGAAACACCATATATTTT